This T cell receptor (beta chain) derives from a study of blood T cell repertoires in COVID-19. Authors' methods: Quantification of nucleated cells was approximated via reference gene primer amplification. TCRdb's table, derived via immunoSEQ multiplex PCR, lists solely in-frame clones and lacks some. That table gives V, J and clone size, and the DNA gave D and trimming. The sample lists about 130,000 clones; approximately 78% were seen once. Germline loops: CDR1 SEHNR, CDR2 FQNEAQ (reference sequence). The CDR3 is 15 residues long. V was shortened by 1 base and J by 4 bases, with 11 bases between the two germline ends.

Sample: peripheral blood. The clonotype originates from a man in his 60s who had recovered from COVID-19. This chain connects TRBV7-9 to TRBJ1-5; D gene ambiguous. The CDR3 DNA is TGTGCCAGCAGCTTAGGTGGCGGTACAAATCAGCCCCAGCATTTT. As protein: CASSLGGGTNQPQHF.